The clone carrying this T cell receptor (beta chain) was counted ten times or more. The antigen is unknown. The sample belongs to a study of beta chain features in type 1 diabetes. The overall study: Regarding age, gender and cell yields, patients proved similar to healthy donors.

The study, taken as a whole, reports: Insertion counts at VDJ junctions were lower in type 1 diabetes patients, who also showed more deletions there.

Germline assignment: CDR1 SEHNR and CDR2 FQNEAQ (reference sequence). With 1 base removed from V and 3 bases from J, the gap between germline ends came to 7 bases. The CDR3 spans 14 residues. Markers CD45RO/CCR7/CD25/CD127/CD95/CD27 served to sort CD4+ naive, central memory, regulatory and stem cell-like memory cells. Reverse transcription of all isolated RNA meant that expressed TCRB transcripts were sequenced. Sequencing was performed with immunoSEQ multiplex PCR; in TCRdb, only in-frame clones are kept and a portion is missing. Counted here are 200,000 to 250,000 clones, 11% occurring once; the ten biggest clones make up 1% to 1.5%.

The source of this sequence is a man aged 18-30 years in good health. The rearrangement uses TRBV7-9 and TRBJ2-1, with D unresolved. Sequencing used central memory CD4+ T cells from blood. CDR3 bases: TGTGCCAGCAGCTTAGACAGAGGCTACAATGAGCAGTTCTTC. Encoded protein: CASSLDRGYNEQFF.